This T cell receptor beta chain emerged from a study of blood T cell repertoires in COVID-19. About the study: Some COVID-19 samples were acute and others convalescent; all came from the United States, Italy and Spain. Sample material is recorded as cDNA or gDNA derived from T cells, B-cell-depleted T cells, or PBMCs.

Per the study methods: Amplification of reference gene primers provided the estimated nucleated cell counts. Assay used: immunoSEQ multiplex PCR; TCRdb lists only in-frame clones, some missing. D and trimming come from the DNA, and the V and J calls and clone size come from that table. The sample carries fewer than 200,000 clones, 85% recorded once. In germline, CDR1 is KGHSH, CDR2 LQKENI. V dropped 4 bases and J dropped 6; count of bases not matched to a gene: 5. This CDR3 has 13 residues. This TCR derives from a human donor with acute or convalescent COVID-19. The donor label of this sample is uncertain. Material: peripheral blood. The chain combines TRBV18 with TRBJ2-7, with 8 bases that match TRBD1. In DNA, the CDR3 is TGTGCCAGCTCACAGACGGACAGGGTCGAGCAGTACTTC. It is translated as CASSQTDRVEQYF.